This T cell receptor (beta chain) was profiled in a study of OX40 agonist ivuxolimab in advanced cancers. As for the study in general: Intravenous ivuxolimab at 0.01 to 10 mg/kg was given to patients every 2 weeks. Prior anti-PD-1, anti-PD-L1 or anti-CTLA-4 therapy did not bar entry, and more than 35% had some. Findings and caveats of the study: What antigens the expanded peripheral T cells recognized was never established.

Blood samples were obtained at baseline, cycle 4 day 1, and cycle 7 day 1. A note on this clone: What it binds is not known.

Libraries were prepared by immunoSEQ multiplex PCR; TCRdb keeps only in-frame clonotypes and omits some of them. The data contain around 64,000 clones, about 90% of them singletons. The CDR3 has 13 amino acids. Germline-derived CDR1 and CDR2 are LNHNV and YYDKDF (reference sequence). Trimming shortened V by 0 bases and J by 5 bases, and 5 bases separated the two germline ends. This TCR was sampled from an adult with an advanced solid tumor such as melanoma, head and neck, liver or kidney cancer. This sequence joins TRBV15 and TRBJ1-5, with D unresolved. This sample comprised CD4+ or CD8+ T cells sorted from blood, obtained in a trial of the OX40 agonist ivuxolimab. The CDR3: CATSREWHQPQHF. The CDR3 DNA reads as TGTGCCACCAGCAGAGAGTGGCATCAGCCCCAGCATTTT.